Below are 5 T cell receptor beta chains sequenced from a single sample in a study of blood T cell repertoires in COVID-19 (dated by TCRdb to 2018 to 2020). Receptor amplification or capture employed the immunoSEQ multiplex PCR assay. This immuneACCESS table, as held by TCRdb, lists in-frame sequences with V and J called but not all clones. Of the missing ones, under half trace to an unresolved V gene in checked studies; the others have no known cause. The sample records some 270,000 clones, approximately 90% of which are singletons. The ten largest account for 0.7% to 0.9% of the sample. Sequenced: peripheral blood. The source of these receptors is a man younger than 40 with acute or convalescent COVID-19.

V and J are TRBV2 and TRBJ2-5; weak D call: TRBD1 (5 bases). The germline gives CDR1 SNHLY, CDR2 FYNNEI. V lost 2 bases and J 2 bases, leaving 9 bases between the germline ends. The CDR3 is made up of 14 amino acids. In DNA form, the CDR3 reads TGTGCCAGCAGTGAACGCAGGGCGCAAGAGACCCAGTACTTC. This translates into CASSERRAQETQYF.

J is TRBJ1-2 and V is TRBV24-1; 9 nucleotides agree with TRBD1. The CDR3 has 14 residues. Trimming cost V 7 bases and J 10 bases; bases outside gene matches: 12. CDR1 is KGHDR and CDR2 is SFDVKD in the germline V gene. CDR3: CATSRTGGGLVYTF. The CDR3 DNA is TGTGCCACCAGCCGAACAGGGGGCGGCTTAGTCTACACCTTC.

The V call is TRBV11-2, the J call TRBJ1-1, with no clear D. V lost 3 bases, J lost 1 base, and 6 bases lay in between. This CDR3 is built from 13 residues. CDR1 and CDR2 from the germline V gene are SGHAT and FQNNGV. CDR3 nucleotide sequence: TGTGCCAGCAGCTTCTTCTCGAACACTGAAGCTTTCTTT. Its translation: CASSFFSNTEAFF.

This chain uses TRBV2 with TRBJ1-1; possible D gene TRBD1, 6 bases. The length of the CDR3 is 13 residues. Trimming left V 5 bases short and J 3 bases short, with 10 bases between. CDR1 is SNHLY and CDR2 is FYNNEI in the germline V gene. DNA for the CDR3: TGTGCCAGCAGTTACAGGGAAGACACTGAAGCTTTCTTT. This encodes CASSYREDTEAFF.

The V call is TRBV6-4, the J call TRBJ2-2, with 13 bases matching TRBD2. The CDR3 extends over 19 amino acids. CDR1 and CDR2 from the germline V gene are MRHNA and SNTAGT. The junction had 14 bases not matched to a gene; V was cut back by 6 bases and J by 4 bases. As DNA, the CDR3 is TGTGCCAGCAGCTTACTAGCGGGGGGGCCTTATTCCACCACCGGGGAGCTGTTTTTT. This encodes CASSLLAGGPYSTTGELFF.